This TCR beta chain was profiled in a study of blood T cell repertoires in COVID-19 (TCRdb year 2020). Describing the broader study: Samples from collaborators originated in the United States, Italy and Spain and spanned both the acute and convalescent phases of COVID-19. Subjects who had been exposed to COVID-19, were actively infected with it, or had recovered from it provided the deeply sampled blood TCRbeta repertoires that made up the dataset. A de-identified subject ID, COVID-19 status, age in years and sex were almost always included in the sample metadata. Where available, HLA class I and class II types were taken from metadata supplied by the sample provider and were not determined by assay-based typing. The samples were drawn from two sources: the first 160 participants of the ongoing ImmuneRACE study, and about 1,300 subjects contributed by 6 global collaborators. The material from the prospective study consisted of cDNA or gDNA derived from T cells, B-cell-depleted T cells, or PBMCs. The repertoires were released in a freely available public database meant as a resource for research on the immune response to SARS-CoV-2.

The full study reports these points: The amount of clinical and demographic metadata varied by source and participant and was provided uncurated.

Whole blood was collected in K2EDTA tubes by collaborating institutions according to the institutions' own protocols. For TCRbeta analysis, collaborators shipped samples as frozen whole blood, isolated PBMCs, or DNA extracted from either of those sample types. The immunoSEQ Assay, a bias-controlled multiplex PCR, was used to amplify TCRbeta CDR3 regions from genomic DNA. The authors processed their data as follows. Nucleated cell counts per sample were estimated from amplification of reference gene primers within the assay. To quantify the absolute abundance of each unique TCRbeta CDR3 rearrangement, sequence reads were collapsed and filtered. For each sample, productive Simpson clonality was calculated as the square root of Simpson's diversity index across productive rearrangements. The immuneACCESS repertoire file appears here via TCRdb, limited to in-frame rearrangements. These files lack a portion of the clones; in checked studies, under half of the deficit traces to unresolved V genes, and the cause of the others is not known. The V and J calls and the clone size are those of that table, but D and trimming were determined from the DNA. The sample table contains about 120,000 clones; only one count was recorded for around nine tenths of them. The top ten clonotypes cover approximately 2% of the sample.

As regards this clone: Its antigen target is currently unknown. No qualities accompany the bases; no much larger clone lies one base away.

The sequence was collected from a woman in her fifties or sixties with acute or convalescent COVID-19. Sequences were obtained from peripheral blood.

The DNA sequence reads TGTGCCAGTAGTCTATCAGAGACAAAGACGAACACTGAAGCTTTCTTT. This yields the protein CASSLSETKTNTEAFF. The chain uses TRBV19 and TRBJ1-1; the D gene remains uncertain. The germline ends are 17 bases apart after V is trimmed by 5 bases and J by 1 base. The CDR3 starts with the cysteine, ends with the phenylalanine, and has 16 residues. Left in the record is the CDR3 DNA by itself, 48 bases read in frame from the first base. Sequences LNHDA (CDR1) and SQIVND (CDR2) are obtained from the germline V gene (reference sequence).